What follows are 28 T cell receptor beta chains derived from one specimen sequenced in a study of response to subunit inactivated influenza vaccine. TCRdb independently ran MiXCR on the RT-PCR reads; one entry per CDR3 protein. This sample yields hundreds of thousands of distinct CDR3 sequences, of which around 9.9% are seen a single time; about an eighth belongs to the top ten. The sequencing used PBMCs from blood, collected more than 35 days after vaccination. These receptors came from a man in his forties or fifties who received an inactivated influenza vaccine.

This clonotype came up many times. J is TRBJ1-1 and V is TRBV15; weak D call: TRBD1 (5 bases). V was pared by 6 bases and J by 4 bases, with 15 bases between. The CDR3 totals 14 residues. Per the germline V gene, CDR1 is LNHNV and CDR2 is YYDKDF (reference sequence). The CDR3 coding sequence is TGTGCCACCAGGGGGGTGGGCGCTCGCACTGAAGCTTTCTTT. Protein sequence: CATRGVGARTEAFF.

This clonotype was seen a handful of times. This chain uses TRBV29-1 with TRBJ2-1; 11 nucleotides align to TRBD2. The V gene's germline CDR1 is SQVTM and CDR2 ANQGSEA. V lost 6 bases, J lost 1 base, and 5 bases stayed unmatched. The CDR3 has 15 residues. As DNA, the CDR3 is TGCAGCGTCCCGGGACTAGCGGCTTCCTACAATGAGCAGTTCTTC. It translates to CSVPGLAASYNEQFF.

This clonotype appeared many times. The V gene is TRBV7-9, the J gene TRBJ1-1, with D unresolved. Per germline, CDR1 SEHNR and CDR2 FQNEAQ (reference sequence). V was clipped by 6 bases and J by 0 bases, with 11 bases between them. This CDR3 spans 14 amino acids. The CDR3 is CASSPLGMNTEAFF. DNA of the CDR3: TGTGCCAGCAGTCCTCTGGGGATGAACACTGAAGCTTTCTTT.

The J gene is TRBJ2-6, the V gene TRBV18, with D hard to call. The germline V gene encodes CDR1 KGHSH and CDR2 LQKENI. V lost 3 bases and J lost 0, with 6 bases in between. This CDR3 contains 15 residues. The CDR3 DNA reads TGTGCCAGCTCACCCTCAGTCTCTGGGGCCAACGTCCTGACTTTC. It is translated as CASSPSVSGANVLTF.

This clonotype was counted only a few times. This sequence joins TRBV6-5 and TRBJ2-7; 11 bases map to TRBD2. The CDR3 consists of 15 residues. J was trimmed by 4 bases and V by 4 bases; bases with no gene match: 6. Germline CDR1 reads MNHEY; CDR2 reads SVGAGI. CDR3 protein: CASSWASGRNYEQYF. DNA for the CDR3: TGTGCCAGCAGTTGGGCTAGCGGGAGGAATTACGAGCAGTACTTC.

The J gene is TRBJ2-3, the V gene TRBV21-1; the D call TRBD1 from the table was never checked on the DNA. TRBV21-1 is flagged as a pseudogene. There are 16 residues in the CDR3. The CDR3 here is CASSKPGRGDTDTQYF. The CDR3 DNA follows: TGTGCCAGCAGCAAGCCGGGACGGGGGGATACAGATACGCAGTATTTT.

This clonotype came up a few times. V usage is TRBV19 and J usage is TRBJ2-4, with unresolved D. This CDR3 contains 14 residues. Germline loops: CDR1 LNHDA, CDR2 SQIVND (reference sequence). Trimming shortened V by 6 bases and J by 0 bases, and 9 bases separated the two germline ends. The CDR3 sequence: CASSQAIAKNIQYF. The CDR3 nucleotides read TGTGCCAGTAGCCAGGCAATAGCCAAAAACATTCAGTACTTC.

This clonotype has a handful of counts. V gene TRBV7-6 combines with J gene TRBJ1-1, with D possibly TRBD1 on 5 matching bases. CDR3 length: 13 amino acids. The germline CDR1 and CDR2 sequences are SGHVS and FNYEAQ. Trimming removed 1 base from V and 6 bases from J, with 9 bases in between. The CDR3 protein is CASSLVGTSEAFF. The CDR3 DNA sequence: TGTGCCAGCAGCTTAGTGGGGACCTCTGAAGCTTTCTTT. Full variable domain (outside the CDR3, taken from reference TRBV7-6 and TRBJ1-1): GAGVSQSPRYKVTKRGQDVALRCDPISGHVSLYWYRQALGQGPEFLTYFNYEAQQDKSGLPNDRFSAERPEGSISTLTIQRTEQRDSAMYRCASSLVGTSEAFFGQGTRLTVV.

For this clonotype: This may arise from a read error, as a much more abundant clone is one base away. V and J are TRBV10-3 and TRBJ2-1; possible D gene TRBD2, 6 bases. Germline V gives CDR1 ENHRY, CDR2 SYGVKD. The CDR3 sequence is 16 residues long. V dropped 5 bases and J dropped 5 bases, with 19 bases sitting between them. This chain's CDR3 is CAISKGLARGNNEQFF. CDR3 in DNA: TGTGCCATCAGTAAAGGGCTAGCGAGGGGTAACAATGAGCAGTTCTTC.

There are many counts of this clonotype. The chain employs TRBV12-3 or TRBV12-4 and TRBJ2-7; D may be TRBD2 (5 bases). The length of the CDR3 is 14 residues. Between the trimmed V and J ends, which lost 6 bases and 3 bases, there was a span of 15 bases. This CDR3 reads CASRPSLGSYEQYF. CDR3 DNA: TGTGCCAGCAGGCCTAGTCTAGGGAGCTACGAGCAGTACTTC.

This clonotype was found a few times. The rearrangement uses TRBV5-6 and TRBJ1-2; 7 bases agree with TRBD1. This CDR3 contains 14 residues. J was trimmed by 6 bases and V by 2 bases; bases with no gene match: 7. Per germline, CDR1 SGHDT and CDR2 YYEEEE. This chain's CDR3 is CASSFGTALNGYTF. DNA for the CDR3: TGTGCCAGCAGCTTCGGGACAGCCCTTAATGGCTACACCTTC.

The chain employs TRBV20-1 and TRBJ2-1; D gene ambiguous. CDR1 and CDR2 from the germline V gene are DFQATT and SNEGSKA (reference sequence). The CDR3 is 16 residues long. V dropped 0 bases and J dropped 0 bases, with 12 bases sitting between them. CDR3 nucleotides: TGCAGTGCTAGAGATCTCCGGCGTTTCTCCTACAATGAGCAGTTCTTC. This translates into CSARDLRRFSYNEQFF.

This clonotype was found many times. The chain employs TRBV7-6 and TRBJ2-2; the D gene is possibly TRBD2 (6 bases). The CDR3 spans 15 residues. Germline loops: CDR1 SGHVS, CDR2 FNYEAQ. The ends were cut back, 1 base at V and 5 bases at J, with 11 bases in the middle. DNA of the CDR3: TGTGCCAGCAGCTTAGTGCGGGAATCTACCGGGGAGCTGTTTTTT. The encoded protein is CASSLVRESTGELFF.

This clonotype was seen ten or more times. The J gene is TRBJ2-3, the V gene TRBV29-1, with no clear D. V was trimmed by 4 bases and J by 2 bases, leaving 13 bases between them. The germline gives CDR1 SQVTM, CDR2 ANQGSEA. CDR3 size: 14 residues. The CDR3 DNA reads TGCAGCGTTGTCTTAGTACTAAACACAGATACGCAGTATTTT. Protein: CSVVLVLNTDTQYF.

This clonotype was recorded many times. Mismatch with germline at one junction end may stem from a read error. The chain employs TRBV5-1 and TRBJ1-1; tentative D call: TRBD1 (6 bases). This CDR3 spans 12 amino acids. Germline CDR1 is SGHRS and CDR2 is YFSETQ. DNA of the CDR3: TGTGCCAGCAGCCTGCAGGGGACTGAAGCTTTCTTT. Encoded protein: CASSLQGTEAFF.

This clonotype was seen a single time. The rearrangement links TRBV5-6 to TRBJ2-1, with 8 bases aligning to TRBD2. In germline, CDR1 is SGHDT, CDR2 YYEEEE. The J segment lost 0 bases and the V segment lost 4 bases, leaving 9 bases of the junction unmatched. The CDR3 covers 17 residues. CDR3 residues: CASSVLAGPSSYNEQFF. The CDR3 nucleotides read TGTGCCAGCAGCGTTTTAGCGGGGCCGAGCTCCTACAATGAGCAGTTCTTC.

This clonotype has more than one count but fewer than ten. The chain couples TRBV6-5 to TRBJ1-2; D is unclear. From germline, CDR1 is MNHEY and CDR2 SVGAGI. V lost 1 base and J 2 bases, leaving 5 bases between the germline ends. The CDR3 is 13 residues long. CDR3 DNA: TGTGCCAGCAGTTACTGGCCGAACTATGGCTACACCTTC. Residues: CASSYWPNYGYTF.

V and J are TRBV5-1 and TRBJ2-7; D is possibly TRBD1 or TRBD2 (5 bases each). This CDR3 spans 12 amino acids. Germline-derived CDR1 and CDR2 are SGHRS and YFSETQ. V lost 4 bases, J lost 6 bases, and 11 bases lay in between. The CDR3 protein is CASSQPGPEQYF. The CDR3, as DNA: TGCGCCAGCAGCCAGCCGGGGCCCGAGCAGTACTTC. Full variable domain (rest looked up from reference TRBV5-1 and TRBJ2-7): KAGVTQTPRYLIKTRGQQVTLSCSPISGHRSVSWYQQTPGQGLQFLFEYFSETQRNKGNFPGRFSGRQFSNSRSEMNVSTLELGDSALYLCASSQPGPEQYFGPGTRLTVT.

This clonotype came up a few times. The chain links TRBV7-3 to TRBJ2-2; D perhaps matches TRBD2 (5 bases). CDR3 length equals 14 residues. Germline V gene sequence: CDR1 SGHTA, CDR2 FQGTGA. Trimming took off 8 bases at V and 2 bases at J, with 12 bases between the two ends. CDR3 region: CASRGGSNTGELFF. The CDR3 DNA is TGTGCCAGCCGCGGAGGCTCAAACACCGGGGAGCTGTTTTTT.

This clonotype was observed many times. The chain uses TRBV5-1 and TRBJ2-5, with D tentatively TRBD1 (6 bases). The V end was cut by 3 bases, the J end by 2 bases, with 11 bases between. The length of the CDR3 is 14 residues. Germline lookup yields CDR1 SGHRS and CDR2 YFSETQ. Here the CDR3 reads CASSYSQGQETQYF. CDR3 nucleotide sequence: TGCGCCAGCAGCTACTCACAGGGTCAAGAGACCCAGTACTTC.

The genes are TRBV7-6 and TRBJ1-1; TRBD1 aligns across 7 bases. With V trimmed by 5 bases and J by 1 base, 7 bases remained unmatched. CDR3 length: 15 residues. Germline CDR1 and CDR2: SGHVS and FNYEAQ. This CDR3 is CASSRMGQPNTEAFF. In DNA form, the CDR3 reads TGTGCCAGCAGCCGCATGGGACAGCCGAACACTGAAGCTTTCTTT. The whole variable domain, filled in from reference TRBV7-6 and TRBJ1-1, reads GAGVSQSPRYKVTKRGQDVALRCDPISGHVSLYWYRQALGQGPEFLTYFNYEAQQDKSGLPNDRFSAERPEGSISTLTIQRTEQRDSAMYRCASSRMGQPNTEAFFGQGTRLTVV.

This clonotype was recorded many times. The gene calls are TRBV10-3 and TRBJ2-3; D gene unclear. Germline V gene lookup returns CDR1 ENHRY and CDR2 SYGVKD. Trimming removed 7 bases at V and 0 bases at J, with 5 bases between. This CDR3 spans 12 amino acids. The CDR3 sequence is CAIKTSTDTQYF. The DNA for the CDR3 is TGTGCCATCAAGACTAGCACAGATACGCAGTATTTT.

In its sample, this clonotype was seen many times. This chain links TRBV12-3 or TRBV12-4 with TRBJ2-3; D is possibly TRBD2 (6 bases). This CDR3 contains 16 residues. Trimming left V 6 bases short and J 6 bases short, with 22 bases between. The CDR3 region has the DNA TGTGCCAGCAGGCTCCATCCGACTAGTGGGTCCGATACGCAGTATTTT. Its translation: CASRLHPTSGSDTQYF.

This clonotype was seen more than once but under ten times. This rearrangement joins TRBV15 to TRBJ1-2; a weak D match, TRBD1 (6 bases). The V gene's germline CDR1 is LNHNV and CDR2 YYDKDF (reference sequence). The germline V and J ends were trimmed by 2 bases and 6 bases, with 13 bases remaining between them. This CDR3 comprises 14 residues. CDR3 nucleotide sequence: TGTGCCACCAGCAGATCGGCTGGGGGCGATGGCTACACCTTC. Its protein product is CATSRSAGGDGYTF.

This chain links TRBV7-2 with TRBJ2-1; D is tentatively TRBD1 or TRBD2 (5 bases each). Germline CDR1 and CDR2: SGHTA and FQGNSA. The CDR3 is 14 amino acids. The V end lost 7 bases, the J end lost 7 bases, and 17 bases lay between the germline ends. The chain's CDR3 is CASKPGLARNEQFF. DNA of the CDR3: TGTGCCAGCAAACCGGGGCTAGCCCGGAATGAGCAGTTCTTC.

The chain joins TRBV4-1 to TRBJ1-2, with TRBD1 matching 7 bases. The CDR3 length is 15 residues. The germline V gene encodes CDR1 MGHRA and CDR2 YSYEKL. J was trimmed by 5 bases and V by 4 bases; bases with no gene match: 10. The chain's CDR3 is CASSRGGQAGYGYTF. The CDR3 nucleotides are TGCGCCAGCAGCCGAGGTGGACAGGCGGGATATGGCTACACCTTC.

The table lists this clonotype with a few counts. The chain uses TRBV2 and TRBJ2-6; no clear D gene. CDR1 and CDR2 from the germline V gene are SNHLY and FYNNEI. This CDR3 has 15 amino acids. V lost 4 bases, J lost 0 bases, and 7 bases lay in between. CDR3 sequence (DNA): TGTGCCAGCAGTGCTACAGTCTCTGGGGCCAACGTCCTGACTTTC. Protein: CASSATVSGANVLTF.

V usage is TRBV6-2 or TRBV6-3 and J usage is TRBJ1-1; 9 bases are shared with TRBD1. Germline CDR1 MNHEY, CDR2 SVGEGT. V shed 2 bases and J 1 base; nucleotides not matched to a gene: 11. The CDR3 covers 18 residues. The CDR3 region has the DNA TGTGCCAGCAGTTACCCTACCGGGACAGGGCGTAAGAACACTGAAGCTTTCTTT. Amino acids: CASSYPTGTGRKNTEAFF.